This passage covers 30 T cell receptor beta chains from one sample sequenced in a study of blood T cell repertoires in COVID-19. Using immunoSEQ multiplex PCR, the repertoire was profiled, and TCRdb retains in-frame clones only, with some absent. The profile shows about 160,000 clones, 87% of them singletons. Sequenced: peripheral blood. All receptors come from a woman aged 55-70 years who had recovered from COVID-19.

A few counts support this clone. The rearrangement joins TRBV5-1 to TRBJ1-6, with 7 nucleotides matching TRBD1. V lost 0 bases, J lost 10 bases, and 7 bases stayed unmatched. The CDR3 runs to 15 residues. The germline V gene encodes CDR1 SGHRS and CDR2 YFSETQ. Here the CDR3 reads CASSLGDSGPSPLHF. In DNA, the CDR3 is TGCGCCAGCAGCTTGGGGGACAGCGGACCATCACCCCTCCACTTT.

The chain uses TRBV7-9 and TRBJ1-6; weak D call: TRBD1 (6 bases). Germline V lookup: CDR1 SEHNR, CDR2 FQNEAQ (reference sequence). Trimming took off 3 bases at V and 6 bases at J, with 12 bases between the two ends. The CDR3 consists of 15 residues. CDR3 sequence (DNA): TGTGCCAGCAGCTTTGAGGGGGTGCCTAATTCACCCCTCCACTTT. Translated: CASSFEGVPNSPLHF.

The J gene is TRBJ1-5, the V gene TRBV18; D is perhaps TRBD1 (6 bases). CDR3 length equals 18 residues. Germline lookup yields CDR1 KGHSH and CDR2 LQKENI. Trimming pared 2 bases from V and 2 bases from J, leaving 19 bases between. The CDR3 DNA sequence: TGTGCCAGCTCACCAAGGGACAACTGGGCTCTGGGCAATCAGCCCCAGCATTTT. Its translation is CASSPRDNWALGNQPQHF.

V is TRBV5-1 and J is TRBJ1-2, with 7 bases lining up with TRBD1. CDR3 size: 15 residues. V shed 0 bases and J 4 bases; nucleotides not matched to a gene: 6. The V gene's germline CDR1 is SGHRS and CDR2 YFSETQ. The DNA for the CDR3 is TGCGCCAGCAGCTTGGATCAAGGGGGCGGCTATGGCTACACCTTC. Protein sequence: CASSLDQGGGYGYTF.

This chain links TRBV5-4 with TRBJ2-3, with TRBD2 identical over 12 bases. V shed 0 bases, J shed 6 bases, and the junction held 5 bases outside the gene matches. The CDR3 extends over 16 amino acids. Per the germline V gene, CDR1 is SGHNT and CDR2 is YYREEE (reference sequence). CDR3 in amino acids: CASSLDLAGGPDTQYF. CDR3 nucleotides: TGTGCCAGCAGCTTGGACCTAGCGGGGGGGCCCGATACGCAGTATTTT. The full variable domain, with the rest looked up from reference TRBV5-4 and TRBJ2-3, is ETGVTQSPTHLIKTRGQQVTLRCSSQSGHNTVSWYQQALGQGPQFIFQYYREEENGRGNFPPRFSGLQFPNYSSELNVNALELDDSALYLCASSLDLAGGPDTQYFGPGTRLTVL.

The chain couples TRBV28 to TRBJ2-7; tentative D call: TRBD1 (6 bases). The CDR3 has 15 amino acids. Germline V gene lookup returns CDR1 MDHEN and CDR2 SYDVKM. Trimming took off 3 bases at V and 1 base at J, with 13 bases between the two ends. The CDR3 spells CASSLPGTTSYEQYF. The DNA of the CDR3 is TGTGCCAGCAGTTTGCCCGGGACAACATCCTACGAGCAGTACTTC.

The J gene is TRBJ2-5, the V gene TRBV2, with 7 positions matching TRBD1. CDR3 length: 15 amino acids. The germline V gene has CDR1 SNHLY and CDR2 FYNNEI. Trimming at V came to 4 bases and at J to 2 bases, leaving 7 bases not matched to a gene. The CDR3 is CASSGTGRRQETQYF. Here the CDR3 DNA reads TGTGCCAGCAGTGGGACAGGAAGGAGGCAAGAGACCCAGTACTTC.

V and J are TRBV3-1 (or the pseudogene TRBV3-2) and TRBJ2-3; 11 bases are shared with TRBD2. From germline, CDR1 is LGHDT and CDR2 YNNKEL (reference sequence). The CDR3 covers 15 residues. V shed 6 bases and J 5 bases; nucleotides not matched to a gene: 7. As DNA, the CDR3 is TGTGCCAGCAGGATTAGCGGGGGGGTAGGAGATACGCAGTATTTT. Translating gives CASRISGGVGDTQYF.

The V gene is TRBV4-3, the J gene TRBJ1-5, with a weak D call TRBD1 (5 bases). Looked up from germline, CDR1 is LGHNA and CDR2 is YSLEER. This CDR3 contains 16 residues. Trimming shortened V by 0 bases and J by 2 bases, and 11 bases separated the two germline ends. The CDR3 here is CASSQEGGIGNQPQHF. The CDR3, as DNA: TGCGCCAGCAGCCAAGAGGGGGGTATAGGCAATCAGCCCCAGCATTTT.

The V and J genes are TRBV19 and TRBJ2-3; D gene uncertain. The CDR3 extends over 13 amino acids. From germline, CDR1 is LNHDA and CDR2 SQIVND (reference sequence). Trimming took 4 bases from V and 2 from J, leaving 7 bases between them. CDR3 amino acids: CASSTGATDTQYF. The CDR3 region has the DNA TGTGCCAGTAGTACCGGTGCCACAGATACGCAGTATTTT.

The V and J genes are TRBV19 and TRBJ2-2, with D perhaps matching TRBD1 (6 bases). The germline V and J ends were trimmed by 0 bases and 3 bases, with 8 bases remaining between them. The germline V gene has CDR1 LNHDA and CDR2 SQIVND (reference sequence). The CDR3 extends over 15 amino acids. CDR3 DNA: TGTGCCAGTAGTATAGAGAGGGGGTACACCGGGGAGCTGTTTTTT. It encodes CASSIERGYTGELFF.

The chain employs TRBV24-1 and TRBJ1-1; unclear D gene. V lost 2 bases and J 4 bases, leaving 10 bases between the germline ends. This CDR3 comprises 14 residues. The V gene's germline CDR1 is KGHDR and CDR2 SFDVKD. The DNA for the CDR3 is TGTGCCACCAGTGATTCCGGGAAGGTCACTGAAGCTTTCTTT. It is translated as CATSDSGKVTEAFF.

This clone was seen more than once but under ten times. J is TRBJ1-6 and V is TRBV5-8; D possibly corresponds to TRBD1 (5 bases). The CDR3 totals 14 residues. V was cut by 5 bases and J by 13 bases, with 19 bases left in between. Germline assignment: CDR1 SGHTS and CDR2 YDEGEE. CDR3 residues: CASRPDSPVEPLHF. In DNA, the CDR3 is TGTGCCAGCAGACCTGACAGCCCGGTCGAGCCCCTCCACTTT.

CDR3 amino acids: CASSESWAGTGELFF. In DNA form, the CDR3 reads TGCGCCAGCAGTGAGTCATGGGCGGGCACCGGGGAGCTGTTTTTT. The V call is TRBV10-2, the J call TRBJ2-2; possibly TRBD2 for D (5 bases). Germline V gives CDR1 WSHSY, CDR2 SAAADI. The CDR3 contains 15 residues. Trimming shortened V by 0 bases and J by 4 bases, and 9 bases separated the two germline ends.

V and J are TRBV7-9 and TRBJ1-2; 7 bases are a match to TRBD1. The V segment lost 2 bases and the J segment 7 bases; nucleotides outside the gene matches: 10. Germline CDR1 and CDR2: SEHNR and FQNEAQ (reference sequence). This CDR3 region has 15 residues. CDR3 in amino acids: CASSLLDRAGSGYTF. As DNA, the CDR3 is TGTGCCAGCAGCTTACTCGACAGGGCGGGGTCTGGCTACACCTTC. Full variable domain (missing parts from reference TRBV7-9 and TRBJ1-2): DTGVSQNPRHKITKRGQNVTFRCDPISEHNRLYWYRQTLGQGPEFLTYFQNEAQLEKSRLLSDRFSAERPKGSFSTLEIQRTEQGDSAMYLCASSLLDRAGSGYTFGSGTRLTVV.

This sequence joins TRBV28 and TRBJ1-2; D is uncertain. The CDR3 covers 13 residues. Germline assignment: CDR1 MDHEN and CDR2 SYDVKM. V was clipped by 3 bases and J by 8 bases, with 13 bases between them. CDR3 residues: CASSFRQNQGYTF. The CDR3 DNA is TGTGCCAGCAGTTTCAGGCAGAATCAGGGCTACACCTTC.

V is TRBV5-1 and J is TRBJ1-6, with 7 nucleotides matching TRBD1. Germline CDR1 reads SGHRS; CDR2 reads YFSETQ. V lost 7 bases, J lost 7 bases, and 8 bases stayed unmatched. There are 14 residues in the CDR3. The CDR3 region has the DNA TGCGCCAGCTCTATTCAGGGGGACAATTCACCCCTCCACTTT. Protein sequence: CASSIQGDNSPLHF.

The J gene is TRBJ1-1, the V gene TRBV12-3 or TRBV12-4; no firm D call. The length of the CDR3 is 13 residues. V was cut by 4 bases and J by 0 bases, with 6 bases left in between. The CDR3 coding sequence is TGTGCCAGCAGTTGGACTGTGAACACTGAAGCTTTCTTT. Translating it yields CASSWTVNTEAFF.

CDR3 nucleotides: TGCGCCAGCACGATCCGACAGGGGGCGGATGAGCAGTACTTC. Amino acids: CASTIRQGADEQYF. The rearrangement joins TRBV10-2 to TRBJ2-7; TRBD1 agrees at 10 bases. The CDR3 is made up of 14 amino acids. The trim removed 7 bases at V and 7 bases at J, leaving 10 bases unmatched. CDR1 and CDR2 (germline): WSHSY, SAAADI.

The J gene is TRBJ1-5, the V gene TRBV21-1; no DNA check was done on the table's D call, TRBD1. TRBV21-1 is annotated as a pseudogene. This CDR3 spans 16 amino acids. CDR3 loop: CASSTRDRGQGQPQHF. The CDR3 DNA follows: TGTGCCAGCAGCACCCGGGACAGGGGGCAGGGACAGCCCCAGCATTTT.

The rearrangement joins TRBV5-1 to TRBJ1-2, with D maybe TRBD1 (5 bases). Trimming left V 4 bases short and J 6 bases short, with 22 bases between. The CDR3 totals 16 residues. CDR1 and CDR2 from the germline V gene are SGHRS and YFSETQ. CDR3 sequence reads: CASSRGTLRIRDGYTF. The CDR3 DNA is TGCGCCAGCAGCCGCGGAACACTGCGGATCAGGGATGGCTACACCTTC. The whole variable domain, remainder taken from reference TRBV5-1 and TRBJ1-2, is KAGVTQTPRYLIKTRGQQVTLSCSPISGHRSVSWYQQTPGQGLQFLFEYFSETQRNKGNFPGRFSGRQFSNSRSEMNVSTLELGDSALYLCASSRGTLRIRDGYTFGSGTRLTVV.

This chain connects TRBV15 to TRBJ1-1, with TRBD1 as a possible D gene (5 bases). V dropped 1 base and J dropped 1 base, with 13 bases sitting between them. Per the germline V gene, CDR1 is LNHNV and CDR2 is YYDKDF (reference sequence). This CDR3 is 16 amino acids long. The CDR3 coding sequence is TGTGCCACCAGCAGAGGGGGCTTGGCACAGAACACTGAAGCTTTCTTT. Residues: CATSRGGLAQNTEAFF.

This rearrangement joins TRBV19 to TRBJ1-1; D ambiguous. Germline values: CDR1 LNHDA, CDR2 SQIVND (reference sequence). This CDR3 has 16 residues. Trimming cost V 5 bases and J 6 bases, with 22 bases left between them. The CDR3: CASSAGQRRGGPEAFF. The DNA for the CDR3 is TGTGCCAGTAGTGCTGGGCAGAGACGGGGAGGGCCTGAAGCTTTCTTT.

The V call is TRBV7-9, the J call TRBJ2-5; 8 bases line up with TRBD1. CDR1 SEHNR and CDR2 FQNEAQ come from the germline V gene (reference sequence). The V segment lost 5 bases and the J segment 5 bases; nucleotides outside the gene matches: 7. CDR3 length: 14 amino acids. The CDR3 nucleotides read TGTGCCAGCAGCCTTGCAGGGGGCGCGGAGACCCAGTACTTC. Protein sequence: CASSLAGGAETQYF.

The chain is built from TRBV29-1 and TRBJ1-1; tentative D call: TRBD1 (5 bases). This CDR3 comprises 10 residues. V was clipped by 1 base and J by 11 bases, with 8 bases between them. Germline V gene lookup returns CDR1 SQVTM and CDR2 ANQGSEA. As DNA, the CDR3 is TGCAGCGTTGAAGGTCGGGGGGCTTTCTTT. As protein: CSVEGRGAFF.

The chain uses TRBV7-9 and TRBJ2-1; D possibly corresponds to TRBD2 (6 bases). The CDR3 sequence is 16 residues long. V shed 3 bases and J shed 6 bases, with 18 bases lying between them. Germline V CDR1 and CDR2: SEHNR, FQNEAQ (reference sequence). CDR3 bases: TGTGCCAGCAGCTTTCGACCGTTCCCCGGGGGCAATGAGCAGTTCTTC. This codes for CASSFRPFPGGNEQFF.

The chain carries TRBV4-2 and TRBJ1-1, with D hard to call. The germline V gene encodes CDR1 LGHNA and CDR2 YNFKEQ. The CDR3 has 13 amino acids. Trimming took 0 bases from V and 7 from J, leaving 9 bases between them. CDR3 region: CASSQDAGLEAFF. The CDR3 DNA reads TGTGCCAGCAGCCAAGATGCGGGTCTTGAAGCTTTCTTT.

The rearrangement joins TRBV7-9 to TRBJ2-3; possibly TRBD2 for D (6 bases). Germline V gives CDR1 SEHNR, CDR2 FQNEAQ (reference sequence). The CDR3 extends over 16 amino acids. V gave up 2 bases and J gave up 1 base, with 13 bases separating them. CDR3 bases: TGTGCCAGCAGCTTAAAGGCGGGGCCTGGCACAGATACGCAGTATTTT. Residues: CASSLKAGPGTDTQYF. Full variable domain (outside the CDR3, taken from reference TRBV7-9 and TRBJ2-3): DTGVSQNPRHKITKRGQNVTFRCDPISEHNRLYWYRQTLGQGPEFLTYFQNEAQLEKSRLLSDRFSAERPKGSFSTLEIQRTEQGDSAMYLCASSLKAGPGTDTQYFGPGTRLTVL.

This clone is a singleton in its sample. The chain joins TRBV2 to TRBJ2-3; D ambiguous. The CDR3 totals 12 residues. V was cut by 2 bases and J by 12 bases, with 12 bases left in between. Germline CDR1 and CDR2: SNHLY and FYNNEI. This CDR3 is CASSEQALFQYF. The CDR3 DNA follows: TGTGCCAGCAGTGAACAGGCCTTGTTTCAGTATTTT.

The chain links TRBV6-5 to TRBJ1-2, with TRBD1 matching over 7 bases. This CDR3 comprises 15 residues. V lost 0 bases to trimming and J lost 4 bases; unmatched junction nucleotides: 5. Per the germline V gene, CDR1 is MNHEY and CDR2 is SVGAGI. The CDR3 spells CASSYSGQYPYGYTF. CDR3 coding DNA: TGTGCCAGCAGTTACTCGGGACAGTATCCCTATGGCTACACCTTC.